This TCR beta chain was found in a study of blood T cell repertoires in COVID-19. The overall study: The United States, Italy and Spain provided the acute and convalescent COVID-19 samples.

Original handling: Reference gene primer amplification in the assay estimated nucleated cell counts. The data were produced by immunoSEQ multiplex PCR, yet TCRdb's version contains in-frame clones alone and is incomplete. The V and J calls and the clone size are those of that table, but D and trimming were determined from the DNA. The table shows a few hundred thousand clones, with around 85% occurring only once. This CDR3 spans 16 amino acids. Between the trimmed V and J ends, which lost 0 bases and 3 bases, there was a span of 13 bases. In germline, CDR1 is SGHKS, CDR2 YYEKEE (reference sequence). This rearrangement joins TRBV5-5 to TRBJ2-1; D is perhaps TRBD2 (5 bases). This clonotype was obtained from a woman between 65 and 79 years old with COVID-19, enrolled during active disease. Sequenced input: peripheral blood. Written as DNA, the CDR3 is TGTGCCAGCAGCTTGGTTAGCGCTCATAACTACAATGAGCAGTTCTTC. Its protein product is CASSLVSAHNYNEQFF.